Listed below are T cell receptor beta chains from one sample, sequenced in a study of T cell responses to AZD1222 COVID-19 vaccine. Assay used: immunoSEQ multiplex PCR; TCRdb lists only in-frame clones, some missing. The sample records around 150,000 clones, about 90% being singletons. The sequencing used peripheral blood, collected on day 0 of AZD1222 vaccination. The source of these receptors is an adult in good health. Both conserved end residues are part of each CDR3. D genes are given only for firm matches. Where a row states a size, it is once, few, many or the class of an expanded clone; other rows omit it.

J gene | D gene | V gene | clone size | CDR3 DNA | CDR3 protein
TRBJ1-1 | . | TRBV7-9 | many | TGTGCCAGCAGGAAGGACAGAGTGAACACTGAAGCTTTCTTT | CASRKDRVNTEAFF
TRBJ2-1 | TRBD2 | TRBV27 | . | TGTGCCAGCAGTCCCCGGACTAGCGGATGGGTACACAATGAGCAGTTCTTC | CASSPRTSGWVHNEQFF
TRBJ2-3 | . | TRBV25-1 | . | TGTGCCAGCAGTCCTCAGGGGGGACCAGATACGCAGTATTTT | CASSPQGGPDTQYF
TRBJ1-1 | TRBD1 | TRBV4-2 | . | TGTGCCAGCAGCCAAGCCCCGGGACAGGGCGTTACTGAAGCTTTCTTT | CASSQAPGQGVTEAFF
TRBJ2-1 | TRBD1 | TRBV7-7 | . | TGTGCCAGCAGCCTGGGACAGGGTATCAGTGAGCAGTTCTTC | CASSLGQGISEQFF
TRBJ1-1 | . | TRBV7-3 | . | TGTGCCAGCAGCGCAGGGCCGGCTTTCTTT | CASSAGPAFF
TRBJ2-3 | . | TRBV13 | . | TGTGCCAGCAGCATTGGGACCCTTCGGACAGATACGCAGTATTTT | CASSIGTLRTDTQYF
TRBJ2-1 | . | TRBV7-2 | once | TGTGCCAGCAGCTTAGAGCTGGGAAGAGGGGAGAATGAGCAGTTCTTC | CASSLELGRGENEQFF
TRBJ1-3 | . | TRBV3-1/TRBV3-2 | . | TGTGCCAGCAGCCACCCCCGAGGAGCGTCGAGCTCTGGAAACACCATATATTTT | CASSHPRGASSSGNTIYF
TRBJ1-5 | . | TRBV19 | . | TGTGCCAGTAAGAGGCAGAGCAATCAGCCCCAGCATTTT | CASKRQSNQPQHF
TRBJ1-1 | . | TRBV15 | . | TGTGCCACCAGCAGAGATCCCGGCACTGAAGCTTTCTTT | CATSRDPGTEAFF
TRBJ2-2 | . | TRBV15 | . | TGTGCCACCAGAGGCTGGAGGGCAGGTACCGGGGAGCTGTTTTTT | CATRGWRAGTGELFF
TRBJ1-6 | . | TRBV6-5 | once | TGTGCCAGCAGTCTCGGGTCGGAAAATTCACCCCTCCACTTT | CASSLGSENSPLHF
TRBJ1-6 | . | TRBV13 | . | TGTGCCAGCAGCGTGGGACGTGGTTCACCCCTCCACTTT | CASSVGRGSPLHF
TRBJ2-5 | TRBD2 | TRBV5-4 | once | TGTGCCAGCAGCTTCTCAGCGGGGGGCATACAAGAGACCCAGTACTTC | CASSFSAGGIQETQYF
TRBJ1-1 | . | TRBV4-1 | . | TGCGCCAGCAGCCAAGAAGCCGGGAACACTGAAGCTTTCTTT | CASSQEAGNTEAFF
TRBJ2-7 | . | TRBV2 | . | TGTGCCAGCAGTGAAGCGTTGAAGCAGTACTTC | CASSEALKQYF
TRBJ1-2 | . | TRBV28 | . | TGTGCCAGCAGCTCTAACCCGGGCACAGGACAAAACTATGGCTACACCTTC | CASSSNPGTGQNYGYTF
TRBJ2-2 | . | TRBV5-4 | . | TGTGCCAGCAGCTTGGCGAGAGAGACCGGGGAGCTGTTTTTT | CASSLARETGELFF
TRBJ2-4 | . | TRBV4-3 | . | TGCGCCAGCAGCCAAGAGCAGGGGTCAAACATTCAGTACTTC | CASSQEQGSNIQYF
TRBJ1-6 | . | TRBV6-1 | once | TGTGCCAGCAGTGAAGCACAGGGAAAGGATTCACCCCTCCACTTT | CASSEAQGKDSPLHF
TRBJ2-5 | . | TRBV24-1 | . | TGTGCCACCAGTTGGGGACCCCTGGGGGAGACCCAGTACTTC | CATSWGPLGETQYF
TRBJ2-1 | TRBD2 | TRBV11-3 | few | TGTGCCAGCAGCTTAGAGCAAGGGGGGACTAGCGGGAGTTATGAGCAGTTCTTC | CASSLEQGGTSGSYEQFF
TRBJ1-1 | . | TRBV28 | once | TGTGCCAGCAGGTCGACAGGACCGAACACTGAAGCTTTCTTT | CASRSTGPNTEAFF
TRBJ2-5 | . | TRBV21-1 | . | TGTGCCAACCTGGGGGTCAGGGACTTACAAGAGACCCAGTACTTC | CANLGVRDLQETQYF
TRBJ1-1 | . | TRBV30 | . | TGTGCCTGGAGTGTACGGGTCACTGAAGCTTTCTTT | CAWSVRVTEAFF
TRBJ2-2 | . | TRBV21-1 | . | TGTGCCAGCAGCAAGGGACTAGCGGGAGAGACAGGGGAGCTGTTTTTT | CASSKGLAGETGELFF
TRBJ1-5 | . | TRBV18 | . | TGTGCCAGCTCACCCCAGGGGCCTAATGCTAATCAGCCCCAGCATTTT | CASSPQGPNANQPQHF
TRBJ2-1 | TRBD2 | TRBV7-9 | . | TGTGCCAGCAGCGTCCTCTTGGCGGGGGGTCGGAGGGAGCAGTTCTTC | CASSVLLAGGRREQFF
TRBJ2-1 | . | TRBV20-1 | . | TGCAGTGCTAGTCGCCCAACGGGTGGGGGGCGGAATGAGCAGTTCTTC | CSASRPTGGGRNEQFF
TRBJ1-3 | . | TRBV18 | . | TGTGCCAGCTCACCACAAGAGGGGACTGGAAACACCATATATTTT | CASSPQEGTGNTIYF
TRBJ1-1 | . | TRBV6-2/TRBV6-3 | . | TGTGCCAGCAGCCGATCATCCACAGGGCGGAACACTGAAGCTTTCTTT | CASSRSSTGRNTEAFF
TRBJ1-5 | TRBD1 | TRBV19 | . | TGTGCCAGTAGTACGACAGGGAGCGCGCTTAATCAGCCCCAGCATTTT | CASSTTGSALNQPQHF
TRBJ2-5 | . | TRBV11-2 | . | TGTGCCAGCAGCTTAGTAGGCAGGGTGACAGGAGAGACCCAGTACTTC | CASSLVGRVTGETQYF
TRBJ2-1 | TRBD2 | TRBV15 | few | TGTGCCACCAGCAGGACGTTAGCGGGTGGAGGTTATGAGCAGTTCTTC | CATSRTLAGGGYEQFF
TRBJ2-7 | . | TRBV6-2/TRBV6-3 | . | TGTGCCAGCAGTGACAGTTCCCCGTACGAGCAGTACTTC | CASSDSSPYEQYF
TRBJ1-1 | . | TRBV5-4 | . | TGTGCCAGCAGCTTGGATCCCCTACCTCCGAACACTGAAGCTTTCTTT | CASSLDPLPPNTEAFF
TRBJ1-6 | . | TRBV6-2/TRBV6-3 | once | TGTGCCAGCAGTTACTCGATCCGCGACAACTTACCCCTCCACTTT | CASSYSIRDNLPLHF
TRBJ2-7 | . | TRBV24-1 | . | TGTGCCACCAGCGAACAGGGCTACGAGCAGTACTTC | CATSEQGYEQYF
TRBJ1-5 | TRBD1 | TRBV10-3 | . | TGTGCCATCAGTGAATTCCAGGGGGCGAGTCAGCCCCAGCATTTT | CAISEFQGASQPQHF
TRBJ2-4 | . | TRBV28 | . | . | CASSSSDRARNIQYF
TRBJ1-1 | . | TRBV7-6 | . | TGTGCCAGCAGCTTAGGGACAGAATTGAACACTGAAGCTTTCTTT | CASSLGTELNTEAFF
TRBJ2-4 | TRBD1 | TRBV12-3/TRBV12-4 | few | TGTGCCAGCAGTCAACAGGGGTTAATCATTCAGTACTTC | CASSQQGLIIQYF
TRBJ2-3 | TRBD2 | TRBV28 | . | TGTGCCAGCAGTTCAATGGGAGGGGATGGAGATACGCAGTATTTT | CASSSMGGDGDTQYF
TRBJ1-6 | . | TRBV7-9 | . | TGTGCCAGCAGCTTAGGACAGGACAATTCACCCCTCCACTTT | CASSLGQDNSPLHF
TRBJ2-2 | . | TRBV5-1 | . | TGCGCCAGCAGTGGAGTAGCCACCGGGGAGCTGTTTTTT | CASSGVATGELFF
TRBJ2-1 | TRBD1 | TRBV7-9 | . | TGTGCCAGCAGCTCAGGACAGGGAGATAGCTCCTACAATGAGCAGTTCTTC | CASSSGQGDSSYNEQFF
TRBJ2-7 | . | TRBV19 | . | TGTGCCAGTAGTCCCCCGGGAAAACGAGGGCAGTACTTC | CASSPPGKRGQYF
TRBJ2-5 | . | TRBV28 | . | TGTGCCAGCAGCGCCCGCCAGGACGGAAGCCAAGAGACCCAGTACTTC | CASSARQDGSQETQYF
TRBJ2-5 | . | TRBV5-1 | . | TGCGCCAGCAGCTTGGGGTCTCAGACCCAAGAGACCCAGTACTTC | CASSLGSQTQETQYF
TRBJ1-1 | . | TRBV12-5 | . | TGTGCTAGTGGTTTGTGGAGGGCAAGGGGCACTGAAGCTTTCTTT | CASGLWRARGTEAFF
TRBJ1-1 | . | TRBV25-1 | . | TGTGCCAGCAGTGAATCCGGGGGGACTGAAGCTTTCTTT | CASSESGGTEAFF
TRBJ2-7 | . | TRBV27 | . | TGTGCCAGCAGTCCGGCGACAAGTTCCTACGAGCAGTACTTC | CASSPATSSYEQYF